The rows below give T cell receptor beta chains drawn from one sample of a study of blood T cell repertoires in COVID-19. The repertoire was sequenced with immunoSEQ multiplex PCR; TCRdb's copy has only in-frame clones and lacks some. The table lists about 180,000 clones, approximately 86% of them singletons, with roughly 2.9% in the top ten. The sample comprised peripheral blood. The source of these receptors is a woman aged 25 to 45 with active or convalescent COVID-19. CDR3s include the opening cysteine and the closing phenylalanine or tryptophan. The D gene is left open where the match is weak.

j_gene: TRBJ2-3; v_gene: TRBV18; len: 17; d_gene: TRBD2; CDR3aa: CASSPLTSGGTEDTQYF
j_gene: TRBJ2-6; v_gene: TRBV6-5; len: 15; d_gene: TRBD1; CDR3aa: CATRTGGSGANVLTF
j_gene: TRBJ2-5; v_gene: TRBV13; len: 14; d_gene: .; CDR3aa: CASSGGWNQETQYF
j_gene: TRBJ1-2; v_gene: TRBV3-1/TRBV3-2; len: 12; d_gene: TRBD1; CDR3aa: CASSPGQGGYTF
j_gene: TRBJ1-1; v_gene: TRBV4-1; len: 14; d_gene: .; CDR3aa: CASSPTTEPTEAFF
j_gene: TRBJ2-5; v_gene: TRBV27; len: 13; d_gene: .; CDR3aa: CASSLDLQETQYF
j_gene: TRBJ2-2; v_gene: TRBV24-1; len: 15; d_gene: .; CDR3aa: CATSEDRFPTGELFF
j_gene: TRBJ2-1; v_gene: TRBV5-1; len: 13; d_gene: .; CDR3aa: CASRPGVGNEQFF
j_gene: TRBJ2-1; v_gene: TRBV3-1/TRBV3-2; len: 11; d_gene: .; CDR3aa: CASSLVNEQFF
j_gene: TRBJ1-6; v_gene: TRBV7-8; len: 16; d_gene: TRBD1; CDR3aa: CASSPFPGQGNSPLHF
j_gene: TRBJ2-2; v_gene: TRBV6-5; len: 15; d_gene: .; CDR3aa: CASSRGTISVGELFF
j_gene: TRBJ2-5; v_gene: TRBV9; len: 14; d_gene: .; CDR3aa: CASSASGTEETQYF
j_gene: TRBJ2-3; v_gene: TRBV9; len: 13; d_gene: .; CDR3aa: CASSVVPGNTQYF
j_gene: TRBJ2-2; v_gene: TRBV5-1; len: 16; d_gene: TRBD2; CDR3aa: CASSLDRGGRTGELFF
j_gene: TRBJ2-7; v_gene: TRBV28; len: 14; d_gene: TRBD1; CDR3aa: CASSLGTGGYEQYF
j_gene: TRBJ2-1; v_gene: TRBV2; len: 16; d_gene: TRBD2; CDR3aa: CASSEVGGRPYNEQFF
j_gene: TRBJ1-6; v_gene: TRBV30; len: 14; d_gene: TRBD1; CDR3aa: CAWSSGTADSPLHF
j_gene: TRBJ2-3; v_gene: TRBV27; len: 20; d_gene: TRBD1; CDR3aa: CASSSFNRPGQGSSTDTQYF
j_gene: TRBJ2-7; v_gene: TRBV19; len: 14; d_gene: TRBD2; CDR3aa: CASSRTSGSYEQYF
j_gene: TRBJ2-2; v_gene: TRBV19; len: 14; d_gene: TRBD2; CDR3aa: CASSILSGRGELFF
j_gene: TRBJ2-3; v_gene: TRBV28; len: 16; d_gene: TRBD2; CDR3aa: CASSLSLAGRTDTQYF
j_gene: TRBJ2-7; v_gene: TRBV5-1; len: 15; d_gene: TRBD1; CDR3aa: CASSPATGVTYEQYF
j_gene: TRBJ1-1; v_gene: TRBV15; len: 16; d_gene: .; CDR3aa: CATSRGTDLMNTEAFF
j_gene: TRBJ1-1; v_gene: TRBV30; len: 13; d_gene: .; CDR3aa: CAWSVVGGTEAFF
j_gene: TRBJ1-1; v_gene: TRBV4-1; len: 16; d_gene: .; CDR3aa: CASSKNRESGGTEAFF
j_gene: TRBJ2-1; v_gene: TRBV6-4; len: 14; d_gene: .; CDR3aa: CASSEDSSYNEQFF
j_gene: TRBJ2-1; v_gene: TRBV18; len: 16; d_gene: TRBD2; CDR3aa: CASSPLLAGGVNEQFF
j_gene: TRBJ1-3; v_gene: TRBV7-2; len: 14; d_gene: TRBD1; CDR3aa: CASSSRTGVDTIYF
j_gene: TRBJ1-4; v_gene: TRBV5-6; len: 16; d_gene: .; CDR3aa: CASSLATGSTNEKLFF
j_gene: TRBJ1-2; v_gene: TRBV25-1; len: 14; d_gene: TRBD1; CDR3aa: CASSDQGADYGYTF
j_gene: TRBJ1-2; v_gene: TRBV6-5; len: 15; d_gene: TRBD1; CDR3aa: CASSSTGRMDYGYTF
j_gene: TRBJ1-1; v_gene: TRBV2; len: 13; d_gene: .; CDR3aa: CASNMEGRTEAFF
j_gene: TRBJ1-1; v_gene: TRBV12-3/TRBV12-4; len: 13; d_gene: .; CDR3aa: CASSLRAGGTAFF
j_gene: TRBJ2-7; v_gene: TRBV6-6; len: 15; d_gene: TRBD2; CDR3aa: CASSYAGGGAYEQYF
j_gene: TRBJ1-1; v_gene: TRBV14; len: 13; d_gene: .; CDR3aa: CASSPQGRIEAFF
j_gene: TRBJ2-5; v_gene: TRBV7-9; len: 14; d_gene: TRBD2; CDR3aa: CASSLGSGGETQYF
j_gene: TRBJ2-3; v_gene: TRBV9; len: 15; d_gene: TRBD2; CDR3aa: CASSGSSGGGDTQYF
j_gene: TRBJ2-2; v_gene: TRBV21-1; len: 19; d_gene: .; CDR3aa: CASSTKNREPYANTGELFF
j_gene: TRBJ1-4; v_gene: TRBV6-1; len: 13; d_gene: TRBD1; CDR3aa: CAGRDRAVEKLFF
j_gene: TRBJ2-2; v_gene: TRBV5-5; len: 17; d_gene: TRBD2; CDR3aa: CASSVGLAGVNTGELFF
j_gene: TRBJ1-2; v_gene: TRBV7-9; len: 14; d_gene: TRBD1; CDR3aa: CASESGTGALGYTF
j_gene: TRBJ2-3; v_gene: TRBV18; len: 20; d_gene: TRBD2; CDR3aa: CASSPFPLPGLGVLADTQYF
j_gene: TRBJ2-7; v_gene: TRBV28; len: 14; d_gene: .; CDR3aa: CASSTVPDKYEQYF
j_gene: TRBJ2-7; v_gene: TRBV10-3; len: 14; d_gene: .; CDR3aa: CAISEDRSNDEQYF
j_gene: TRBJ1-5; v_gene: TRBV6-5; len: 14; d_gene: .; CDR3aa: CASRVDTKNQPQHF
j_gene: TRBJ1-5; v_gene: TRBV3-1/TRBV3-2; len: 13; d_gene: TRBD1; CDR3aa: CASSQRQGQPQHF
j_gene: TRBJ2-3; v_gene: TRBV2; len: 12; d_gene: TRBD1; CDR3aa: CASSPGTATQYF
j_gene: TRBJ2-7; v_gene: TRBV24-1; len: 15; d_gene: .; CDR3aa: CATSDPLGGSYEQYF
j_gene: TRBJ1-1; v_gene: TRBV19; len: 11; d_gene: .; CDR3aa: CASIRLSEAFF
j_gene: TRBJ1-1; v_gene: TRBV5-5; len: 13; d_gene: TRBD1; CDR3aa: CASNTGGNTEAFF
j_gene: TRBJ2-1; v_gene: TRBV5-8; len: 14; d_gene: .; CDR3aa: CAINHKTVYNEQFF
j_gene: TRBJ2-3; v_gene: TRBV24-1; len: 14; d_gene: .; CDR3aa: CATSDSRVEDTQYF
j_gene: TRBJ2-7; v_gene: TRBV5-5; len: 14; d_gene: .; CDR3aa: CASSSRQDSYEQYF
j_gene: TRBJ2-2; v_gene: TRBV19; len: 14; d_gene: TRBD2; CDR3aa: CASSVPGGTGELFF